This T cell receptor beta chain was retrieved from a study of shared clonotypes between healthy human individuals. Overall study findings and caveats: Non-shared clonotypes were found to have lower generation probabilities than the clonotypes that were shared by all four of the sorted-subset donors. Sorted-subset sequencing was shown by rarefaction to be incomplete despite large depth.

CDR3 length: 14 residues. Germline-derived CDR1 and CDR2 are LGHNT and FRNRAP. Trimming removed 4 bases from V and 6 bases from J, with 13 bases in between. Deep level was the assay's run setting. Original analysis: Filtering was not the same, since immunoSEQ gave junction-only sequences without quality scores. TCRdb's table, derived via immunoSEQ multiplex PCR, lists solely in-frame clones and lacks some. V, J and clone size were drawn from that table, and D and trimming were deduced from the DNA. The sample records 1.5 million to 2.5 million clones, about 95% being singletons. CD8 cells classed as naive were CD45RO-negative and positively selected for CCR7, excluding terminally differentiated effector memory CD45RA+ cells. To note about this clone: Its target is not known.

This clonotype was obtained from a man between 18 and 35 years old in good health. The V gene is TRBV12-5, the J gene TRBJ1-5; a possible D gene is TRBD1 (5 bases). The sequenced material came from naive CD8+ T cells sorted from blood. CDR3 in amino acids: CASGSGGASQPQHF. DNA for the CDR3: TGTGCTAGTGGTTCGGGAGGGGCATCTCAGCCCCAGCATTTT.